This section outlines one T cell receptor beta chain sequence together with its context. Antigen specificity is unknown. Germline CDR1 is SGHTA and CDR2 is FQGNSA. J lost 0 bases, V lost 5 bases, and 7 bases had no gene match. This CDR3 is 16 amino acids long. The investigators reverse transcribed all of the isolated RNA, so they sequenced expressed TCRB transcripts. Here immunoSEQ multiplex PCR was the method, and the copy in TCRdb shows in-frame clones only, minus some. This sample has under 450,000 clones, with over 12% found just once. Via CD45RO/CCR7/CD25/CD127/CD95/CD27, cells of the CD4+ naive, central memory, regulatory and stem cell-like memory subsets were sorted. This sample was included in a study of beta chain features in type 1 diabetes. Study-level findings and limits: Significant though moderate, a shortening of TCRB CDR3s appeared in all four CD4+ subsets of Type 1 diabetes patients. Insertions were fewer and deletions more numerous at VDJ junctions in type 1 diabetes patients. Naive, central memory and Treg TCRB repertoires appeared more alike in patients than in healthy donors.

The sample consisted of naive CD4+ T cells from blood. The chain carries TRBV7-2 and TRBJ2-1, with 7 nucleotides matching TRBD1. This clonotype was obtained from a woman aged 18-29 years in good health. CDR3 sequence (DNA): TGTGCCAGCAGCGCCTCACAGGGGAGCTCCTACAATGAGCAGTTCTTC. Its translation: CASSASQGSSYNEQFF.